This T cell receptor (beta chain) was identified in a study of blood T cell repertoires in COVID-19. For the study at large: COVID-19 samples collected from the United States, Italy and Spain covered acute and convalescent phases. PBMCs, B-cell-depleted T cells, or T cells provided the cDNA or gDNA that made up the material.

How the authors handled the data: Amplified reference gene primers provided the basis for estimating nucleated cell counts. The table came from immunoSEQ multiplex PCR; TCRdb's copy has only in-frame clones and leaves some out. The V and J calls and clone size are taken from that table; D and trimming were inferred from the DNA. The data hold tens of thousands of clones, with approximately 94% observed a single time. V lost 1 base, J lost 0 bases, and 9 bases lay in between. The germline gives CDR1 LNHDA, CDR2 SQIVND (reference sequence). This CDR3 region has 15 residues. The chain carries TRBV19 and TRBJ1-1; weak D call: TRBD1 (6 bases). The sequenced sample consisted of peripheral blood. The clonotype was recovered from a human donor with active COVID-19. The donor label of this sample is uncertain. CDR3 nucleotide sequence: TGTGCCAGTAGTATAGGGGACACTCTGAACACTGAAGCTTTCTTT. Translating it yields CASSIGDTLNTEAFF.